This T cell receptor beta chain was retrieved from a study of blood T cell repertoires in COVID-19. Clones were sequenced by immunoSEQ multiplex PCR, and TCRdb holds only the in-frame ones, with some missing. Here the sample spans 200,000 to 250,000 clones, about 81% being singletons. The sequence derives from a man aged 35-49 years who had recovered from COVID-19. Sequencing was performed on PBMCs or T cells enriched from blood (not recorded which).

As DNA, the CDR3 is TGCGCCAGCAGCCCACGAGCCGTTGGCCTAGCGGGGGGAGGTACGCAGTATTTT. It specifies CASSPRAVGLAGGGTQYF. The J gene is TRBJ2-3, the V gene TRBV5-1, with 11 bases lining up with TRBD2. CDR1 is SGHRS and CDR2 is YFSETQ in the germline V gene. This CDR3 spans 18 amino acids. V was pared by 4 bases and J by 8 bases, with 18 bases of the junction left unmatched. The whole variable domain, filled in from reference TRBV5-1 and TRBJ2-3, reads KAGVTQTPRYLIKTRGQQVTLSCSPISGHRSVSWYQQTPGQGLQFLFEYFSETQRNKGNFPGRFSGRQFSNSRSEMNVSTLELGDSALYLCASSPRAVGLAGGGTQYFGPGTRLTVL.